Presented here are 15 T cell receptor beta chains from one specimen sequenced in a study of vaccination and CD4 T cells after COVID-19. The antigens these receptors bind are not known. Treatment meaning: roughly ten-day PBMC culture with coronavirus spike peptide pools or control peptides (ViraFEST assay). Researchers used the Oncomine TCR Beta short-read assay to sequence DNA from cultured CD4+ T cells. TCRdb itself ran the PCR reads through MiXCR, one entry per CDR3 protein. The sample has about 20,000 distinct CDR3 sequences; approximately 57% are singletons. This material consisted of CD4+ T cells from blood, cultured in vitro, taken after SARS-CoV-2 vaccination. These receptors originate from a human donor who had recovered from COVID-19.

The rearrangement uses TRBV7-2 and TRBJ2-7; 7 nucleotides match TRBD2. V was pared by 3 bases and J by 4 bases, with 9 bases of the junction left unmatched. The length of the CDR3 is 15 residues. Germline values: CDR1 SGHTA, CDR2 FQGNSA. The CDR3 reads CASSFGGEGLYEQYF. The CDR3 nucleotides are TGTGCCAGCAGCTTCGGTGGGGAGGGCCTATACGAGCAGTACTTC.

CDR3 sequence: CSARSGAGDSDTQYF. The CDR3 DNA sequence: TGCAGTGCCAGATCAGGAGCGGGGGATTCAGATACGCAGTATTTT. The genes are TRBV20-1 and TRBJ2-3; TRBD2 matches at 8 bases. Germline trimming cut 6 bases from V and 4 bases from J; bases unmatched to any gene: 12. From germline, CDR1 is DFQATT and CDR2 SNEGSKA (reference sequence). The CDR3 has 15 residues.

The CDR3 loop is CASSSTPTGYDHGYTF. The CDR3 coding sequence is TGTGCCAGCAGCTCGACCCCGACAGGGTATGACCACGGCTACACCTTC. This rearrangement joins TRBV7-2 to TRBJ1-2, with 7 bases matching TRBD1. Germline loops: CDR1 SGHTA, CDR2 FQGNSA. The CDR3 contains 16 residues. V trimming: 4 bases; J trimming: 8 bases; junction bases outside the gene matches: 16. Variable domain in full (rest from reference TRBV7-2 and TRBJ1-2): GAGVSQSPSNKVTEKGKDVELRCDPISGHTALYWYRQSLGQGLEFLIYFQGNSAPDKSGLPSDRFSAERTGGSVSTLTIQRTQQEDSAVYLCASSSTPTGYDHGYTFGSGTRLTVV.

The rearrangement joins TRBV6-1 to TRBJ2-7; 11 bases are shared with TRBD1. This CDR3 region has 14 residues. The ends lost 7 bases at V and 4 bases at J; junction bases unmatched: 6. Germline CDR1 and CDR2: MNHNS and SASEGT. As DNA, the CDR3 is TGTGCCAGCACCTCGGACAGGGGGCCGTACGAGCAGTACTTC. Residues: CASTSDRGPYEQYF.

The chain recombines TRBV5-8 with TRBJ1-6, with a weak D call TRBD1 (6 bases). V was trimmed by 3 bases and J by 7 bases, leaving 20 bases between them. Germline V gene lookup returns CDR1 SGHTS and CDR2 YDEGEE. This CDR3 spans 17 amino acids. DNA of the CDR3: TGTGCCAGCAGCTGGACCGGGACACACAGGGACAATTCACCCCTCCACTTT. It is translated as CASSWTGTHRDNSPLHF.

This clonotype occurred a few times. This rearrangement joins TRBV30 to TRBJ1-2, with TRBD1 as a possible D gene (6 bases). Trimming stripped 8 bases from V and 3 bases from J, with 13 bases between. CDR3 length equals 12 residues. CDR1 and CDR2 from the germline V gene are GTSNPN and SVGIG (reference sequence). For the CDR3, the DNA is TGTGCCCAACAGGGAGAAGACTATGGCTACACCTTC. Its protein product is CAQQGEDYGYTF.

This clonotype was counted once. The chain uses TRBV6-2 or TRBV6-3 and TRBJ2-1, with TRBD2 identical over 9 bases. The ends lost 5 bases at V and 4 bases at J; junction bases unmatched: 6. The CDR3 totals 15 residues. Germline V lookup: CDR1 MNHEY, CDR2 SVGEGT. DNA of the CDR3: TGTGCCAGCAGTCCCTTTAGCGGGAGTTACAATGAGCAGTTCTTC. Protein product: CASSPFSGSYNEQFF.

This chain links TRBV6-1 with TRBJ1-6; TRBD1 aligns across 9 bases. The CDR3 length is 14 residues. V gave up 6 bases and J gave up 14 bases; unmatched junction bases: 11. The germline V gene has CDR1 MNHNS and CDR2 SASEGT. The CDR3 spells CASSWDRANSALHF. The CDR3 coding sequence is TGTGCCAGCAGCTGGGACAGGGCTAATTCGGCCCTCCACTTT.

V is TRBV5-1 and J is TRBJ2-5, with D possibly TRBD2 on 7 matching bases. The germline gives CDR1 SGHRS, CDR2 YFSETQ. This CDR3 has 16 amino acids. V shed 0 bases and J shed 4 bases, with 16 bases lying between them. The CDR3 loop reads CASSLAQGPGGETQYF. DNA for the CDR3: TGCGCCAGCAGCTTGGCACAGGGACCGGGGGGAGAGACCCAGTACTTC.

The chain has TRBV20-1 and TRBJ2-3, with 10 positions matching TRBD2. The junction had 4 bases not matched to a gene; V was cut back by 4 bases and J by 0 bases. The CDR3 is made up of 15 amino acids. The germline gives CDR1 DFQATT, CDR2 SNEGSKA (reference sequence). CDR3 sequence (DNA): TGCAGTGCTAAGGGACTAGCGATAAGCACAGATACGCAGTATTTT. Its protein product is CSAKGLAISTDTQYF.

The chain combines TRBV7-2 with TRBJ1-6, with unresolved D. The V and J ends lost 4 bases and 7 bases respectively, with 14 bases between them. The germline gives CDR1 SGHTA, CDR2 FQGNSA. The CDR3 extends over 15 amino acids. The CDR3 bases are TGTGCCAGCAGCTCCCCTTTTCAGAGGAATTCACCCCTCCACTTT. It codes for CASSSPFQRNSPLHF.

There are a few counts of this clonotype. J is TRBJ1-2 and V is TRBV6-1; tentative D call: TRBD1 (5 bases). This CDR3 has 13 residues. Trimming cost V 5 bases and J 4 bases, with 11 bases left between them. The germline gives CDR1 MNHNS, CDR2 SASEGT. CDR3 sequence reads: CASSLDTVYGYTF. DNA for the CDR3: TGTGCCAGCAGTCTGGACACAGTCTATGGCTACACCTTC.

This chain connects TRBV19 to TRBJ2-2; D may match TRBD1 or TRBD2 (6 bases each). This CDR3 has 17 residues. Per the germline V gene, CDR1 is LNHDA and CDR2 is SQIVND (reference sequence). V was clipped by 0 bases and J by 4 bases, with 15 bases between them. CDR3 amino acids: CASSIEWSGAGTGELFF. For the CDR3, the DNA is TGTGCCAGTAGTATAGAATGGTCGGGGGCAGGCACCGGGGAGCTGTTTTTT.

This clonotype was counted a single time. The chain couples TRBV18 to TRBJ1-1, with 9 bases aligning to TRBD1. The CDR3 extends over 14 amino acids. Germline loops: CDR1 KGHSH, CDR2 LQKENI. V gave up 3 bases and J gave up 4 bases; unmatched junction bases: 3. The CDR3 nucleotides are TGTGCCAGCTCACCGGGACAGGGAATCACTGAAGCTTTCTTT. It specifies CASSPGQGITEAFF. The full variable domain, completed using reference TRBV18 and TRBJ1-1, is NAGVMQNPRHLVRRRGQEARLRCSPMKGHSHVYWYRQLPEEGLKFMVYLQKENIIDESGMPKERFSAEFPKEGPSILRIQQVVRGDSAAYFCASSPGQGITEAFFGQGTRLTVV.

The genes are TRBV15 and TRBJ2-6; TRBD1 might be the D (5 bases). Trimming removed 0 bases at V and 3 bases at J, with 18 bases between. The CDR3 sequence is 19 residues long. Looked up from germline, CDR1 is LNHNV and CDR2 is YYDKDF (reference sequence). The CDR3 reads CATSRDAARVLDGANVLTF. CDR3 bases: TGTGCCACCAGCAGAGATGCGGCCAGGGTCCTAGATGGGGCCAACGTCCTGACTTTC. Supplemented by reference TRBV15 and TRBJ2-6, the full variable domain reads DAMVIQNPRYQVTQFGKPVTLSCSQTLNHNVMYWYQQKSSQAPKLLFHYYDKDFNNEADTPDNFQSRRPNTSFCFLDIRSPGLGDTAMYLCATSRDAARVLDGANVLTFGAGSRLTVL.